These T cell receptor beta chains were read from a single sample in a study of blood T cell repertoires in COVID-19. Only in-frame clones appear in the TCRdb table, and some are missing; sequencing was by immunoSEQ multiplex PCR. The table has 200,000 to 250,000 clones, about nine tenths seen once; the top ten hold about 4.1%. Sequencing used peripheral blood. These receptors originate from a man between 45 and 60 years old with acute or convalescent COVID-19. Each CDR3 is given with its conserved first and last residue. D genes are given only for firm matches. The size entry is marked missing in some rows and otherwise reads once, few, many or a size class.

TGTGCCAGCAGCCCGGGACTTCATTCTGGGGCCAACGTCCTGACTTTC CASSPGLHSGANVLTF TRBJ2-6 . few TRBV11-3
TGCAGTGCTAGCACCGGGAACGGCTACACCTTC CSASTGNGYTF TRBJ1-2 . . TRBV20-1
TGTGCCAGCAGTTACGGCGGGATCCCCGACTACGAGCAGTACTTC CASSYGGIPDYEQYF TRBJ2-7 . . TRBV6-5
TGTGCCAGCAGCTCGGGACAGGGAGGAGAGACCCAGTACTTC CASSSGQGGETQYF TRBJ2-5 TRBD1 . TRBV7-9
TGTGCCAGCAGCAAGGGAGGGACTCCCTTGGAAACCCAGTACTTC CASSKGGTPLETQYF TRBJ2-5 TRBD2 . TRBV11-3
TGTGCCAGCAGTTACTCTGGCAGGCGCACTGAAGCTTTCTTT CASSYSGRRTEAFF TRBJ1-1 . . TRBV6-2/TRBV6-3
TGTGCCAGCAGCTTAAGCCAGGGCACCTACGAGCAGTACTTC CASSLSQGTYEQYF TRBJ2-7 . . TRBV11-2
TGTGCCAGCAGTTTCCGAGGAAGGGGAGGTGAAAAACTGTTTTTT CASSFRGRGGEKLFF TRBJ1-4 . . TRBV25-1
TGTGCCAGCAGCTCAGGGGACAGCGGAAACACCATATATTTT CASSSGDSGNTIYF TRBJ1-3 TRBD1 . TRBV7-9
TGCGCCAGCAGTGAGTCAGGACAGGTCTACGAGCAGTACTTC CASSESGQVYEQYF TRBJ2-7 TRBD1 . TRBV10-1
TGTGCCAGCAGTTATGTTCGGGGGACAGAGACCCAGTACTTC CASSYVRGTETQYF TRBJ2-5 . . TRBV6-6
TGCGCCAGCAGCCAAGTCGGTAACAGGGAAAGTGAAAAACTGTTTTTT CASSQVGNRESEKLFF TRBJ1-4 . . TRBV4-1
TGTGCCAGCAGCTTGGGTAGCGGGGGCACTCAAGAGACCCAGTACTTC CASSLGSGGTQETQYF TRBJ2-5 TRBD2 . TRBV5-8
TGTGCCAGCAGTTACTCAGGGGCCACTAATGAAAAACTGTTTTTT CASSYSGATNEKLFF TRBJ1-4 . . TRBV6-5
TGCGCCAGCAGCCAGAGGGGACAGGGGCAGTACGAGCAGTACTTC CASSQRGQGQYEQYF TRBJ2-7 TRBD1 . TRBV4-1
TGCGCCAGCAGCCAAGACAGGGTGGGCTATGGCTACACCTTC CASSQDRVGYGYTF TRBJ1-2 . . TRBV4-1
TGCGCCAGCAGCTTGTGGTCAGGGTCGAACTACGAGCAGTACTTC CASSLWSGSNYEQYF TRBJ2-7 . . TRBV5-1
TGCGCCAGCAGCCCCGGCCGGCTAGCGGGGGGGAATGAGCAGTTCTTC CASSPGRLAGGNEQFF TRBJ2-1 TRBD2 . TRBV5-1
TGTGCCAGCAGCTTATCAGGGGGACCAACTAATGAAAAACTGTTTTTT CASSLSGGPTNEKLFF TRBJ1-4 TRBD1 . TRBV7-9
TGTGCCAGCGCCATGACAGGAGTTAATCAGCCCCAGCATTTT CASAMTGVNQPQHF TRBJ1-5 . . TRBV6-5
TGTGCCAGCAGCCAAGTGGACAGGGTTTCACCCCTCCACTTT CASSQVDRVSPLHF TRBJ1-6 TRBD1 . TRBV14
TGCAGCACCCGCCCCGGGAACACTGAAGCTTTCTTT CSTRPGNTEAFF TRBJ1-1 . . TRBV29-1
TGTGCCAGCAGCTCTAAGGGTTGGGGCAGGGGGTACCAAGAGACCCAGTACTTC CASSSKGWGRGYQETQYF TRBJ2-5 TRBD1 . TRBV7-2
TGCGCCAGCAGCTTGGCCTCCGCGGGTTCACCCCTCCACTTT CASSLASAGSPLHF TRBJ1-6 . . TRBV5-1
TGCAGCGTTTCAGGGGGCTTCGACGAGCAGTACTTC CSVSGGFDEQYF TRBJ2-7 TRBD1 . TRBV29-1
TGTGCCAGTAGTTTGTGGGGCGGAAACTATGGCTACACCTTC CASSLWGGNYGYTF TRBJ1-2 . once TRBV19
TGTGCCAGCAGTTACGGTCCCGAGGCTGAAGCTTTCTTT CASSYGPEAEAFF TRBJ1-1 . . TRBV6-5
TGTGCCAGCAGGGACAGGGGATTTAACTATGGCTACACCTTC CASRDRGFNYGYTF TRBJ1-2 TRBD1 . TRBV6-5
TGTGCCAGCAGCCAGACAGGGTCGGGGGGAAACACCATATATTTT CASSQTGSGGNTIYF TRBJ1-3 TRBD1 . TRBV3-1/TRBV3-2
TGTGCCAGCCGGAGCTCTGGAAACACCATATATTTT CASRSSGNTIYF TRBJ1-3 . . TRBV2
TGTGCCAGTGAGAACCAGAACACCGGGGAGCTGTTTTTT CASENQNTGELFF TRBJ2-2 . few TRBV19
TGTGCCAGTAGTATAGGCCCAGGCGAGCAGTACTTC CASSIGPGEQYF TRBJ2-7 . . TRBV19
TGTGCCAGCAGCTCCAAGTGGCGGGACACTGAAGCTTTCTTT CASSSKWRDTEAFF TRBJ1-1 . . TRBV7-2
TGTGCCAGCAGTGAAGCTAGCGGGGGGCCGTCCTACTTC CASSEASGGPSYF TRBJ2-5 TRBD2 . TRBV2
TGTGCCAGCAGCTTGGATGACTGGACTAGCTGGGATCGCTACAATGAGCAGTTCTTC CASSLDDWTSWDRYNEQFF TRBJ2-1 TRBD2 . TRBV11-2
TGTGCCTGGAGTCCCCCGGACAGAATTAATTCACCCCTCCACTTT CAWSPPDRINSPLHF TRBJ1-6 . . TRBV30
TGTGCCTGGAGTAGAGTAGGGGGAACTGAAGCTTTCTTT CAWSRVGGTEAFF TRBJ1-1 . once TRBV30
TGTGCCAGCAGGGGGGACAGGGCCCTTGAAGCTTTCTTT CASRGDRALEAFF TRBJ1-1 TRBD1 . TRBV6-5
TGTGCCAGCAGCTTCCCCCGGGGAAACTATGGCTACACCTTC CASSFPRGNYGYTF TRBJ1-2 . . TRBV5-6
TGTGCCAGCAGCTTTGGTCAGGGGGCGGCCGAAGGATACGAGCAGTACTTC CASSFGQGAAEGYEQYF TRBJ2-7 TRBD1 . TRBV5-4
TGTGCCAGTAGTATAACAGGGTACAATCAGCCCCAGCATTTT CASSITGYNQPQHF TRBJ1-5 . once TRBV19
TGTGCCAGCAGTAGACAGGGGGCCGGGGAGCTGTTTTTT CASSRQGAGELFF TRBJ2-2 TRBD1 . TRBV27
TGTGCCAGCAGCTTAGGTAGCCCCTCCTACAATGAGCAGTTCTTC CASSLGSPSYNEQFF TRBJ2-1 . . TRBV7-2
TGCAGCGTAGACCGGACAGGGCTGGGCTACACCTTC CSVDRTGLGYTF TRBJ1-2 TRBD1 . TRBV29-1
TGTGCCAGCAGCGTAGGAAAGGAGTGGCTGTCGGACACCATATATTTT CASSVGKEWLSDTIYF TRBJ1-3 . . TRBV9
TGTGCCAGCAGCCGGAAGACAGGGAGGTTGCGTAATGAAAAACTGTTTTTT CASSRKTGRLRNEKLFF TRBJ1-4 TRBD1 . TRBV5-6
TGCAGCACCTCACAGGGATTGAACACTGAAGCTTTCTTT CSTSQGLNTEAFF TRBJ1-1 . . TRBV29-1
TGTGCCAGCAGTTACAAGGGGAATGAGCAGTTCTTC CASSYKGNEQFF TRBJ2-1 . . TRBV6-6
TGTGCCAGCTCGCCGACCGAGATCCGAGGAGCTCAGAACACTGAAGCTTTCTTT CASSPTEIRGAQNTEAFF TRBJ1-1 . . TRBV18
TGTGCCAGCAGTTTCCTCGGACAGCCTAACTATGGCTACACCTTC CASSFLGQPNYGYTF TRBJ1-2 . . TRBV27
TGTGCCAGCAGCTTAGGGACAGGGGTAAATTCACCCCTCCACTTT CASSLGTGVNSPLHF TRBJ1-6 TRBD1 few TRBV11-3
TGTGCCAGCAGCGACGGACAGCCTGGTTACACCATATATTTT CASSDGQPGYTIYF TRBJ1-3 . . TRBV9
TGTGCCAGCAGCTTAGGGGGGGACAGGCCCGAAAAACTGTTTTTT CASSLGGDRPEKLFF TRBJ1-4 TRBD1 . TRBV7-2
TGTGCCAGCAGCGAATACGGGACAGGGGGTTCCTTGGGCACTGAAGCTTTCTTT CASSEYGTGGSLGTEAFF TRBJ1-1 TRBD1 . TRBV7-9